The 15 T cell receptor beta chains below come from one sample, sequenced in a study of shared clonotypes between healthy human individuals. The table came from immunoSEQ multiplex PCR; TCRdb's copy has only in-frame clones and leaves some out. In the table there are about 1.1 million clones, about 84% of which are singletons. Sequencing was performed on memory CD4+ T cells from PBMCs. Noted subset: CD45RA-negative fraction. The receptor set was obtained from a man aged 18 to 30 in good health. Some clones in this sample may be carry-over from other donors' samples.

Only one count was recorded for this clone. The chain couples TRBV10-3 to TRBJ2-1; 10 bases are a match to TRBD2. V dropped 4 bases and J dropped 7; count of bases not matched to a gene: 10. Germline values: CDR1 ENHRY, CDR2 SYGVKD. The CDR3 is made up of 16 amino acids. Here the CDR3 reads CAISVGASGSQNEQFF. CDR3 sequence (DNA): TGTGCCATCAGTGTGGGGGCTAGCGGGAGTCAGAATGAGCAGTTCTTC.

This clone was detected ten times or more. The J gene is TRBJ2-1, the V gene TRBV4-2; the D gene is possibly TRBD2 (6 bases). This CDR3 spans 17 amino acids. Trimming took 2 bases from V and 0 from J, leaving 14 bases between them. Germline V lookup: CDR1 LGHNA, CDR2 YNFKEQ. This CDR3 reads CASSQYTAGSSYNEQFF. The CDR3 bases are TGTGCCAGCAGCCAATACACCGCGGGGAGCTCCTACAATGAGCAGTTCTTC.

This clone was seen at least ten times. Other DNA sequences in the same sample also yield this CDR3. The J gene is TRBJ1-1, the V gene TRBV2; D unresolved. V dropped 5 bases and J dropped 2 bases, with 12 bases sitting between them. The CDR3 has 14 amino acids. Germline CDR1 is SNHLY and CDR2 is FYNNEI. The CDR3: CASSNTPTNTEAFF. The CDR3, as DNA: TGTGCCAGCAGTAACACCCCAACCAACACTGAAGCTTTCTTT. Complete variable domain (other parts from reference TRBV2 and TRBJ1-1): EPEVTQTPSHQVTQMGQEVILRCVPISNHLYFYWYRQILGQKVEFLVSFYNNEISEKSEIFDDQFSVERPDGSNFTLKIRSTKLEDSAMYFCASSNTPTNTEAFFGQGTRLTVV.

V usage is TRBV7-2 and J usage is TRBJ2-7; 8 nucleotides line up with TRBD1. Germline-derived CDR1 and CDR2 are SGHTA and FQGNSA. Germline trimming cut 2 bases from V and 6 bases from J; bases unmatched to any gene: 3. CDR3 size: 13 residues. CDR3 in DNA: TGTGCCAGCAGCTTATCCACAGGGGGCGAGCAGTACTTC. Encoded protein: CASSLSTGGEQYF.

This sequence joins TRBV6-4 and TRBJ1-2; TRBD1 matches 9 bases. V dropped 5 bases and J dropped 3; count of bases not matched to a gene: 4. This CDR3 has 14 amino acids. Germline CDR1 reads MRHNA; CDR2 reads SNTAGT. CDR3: CASSPGQGHYGYTF. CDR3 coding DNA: TGTGCCAGCAGTCCCGGACAGGGGCACTATGGCTACACCTTC.

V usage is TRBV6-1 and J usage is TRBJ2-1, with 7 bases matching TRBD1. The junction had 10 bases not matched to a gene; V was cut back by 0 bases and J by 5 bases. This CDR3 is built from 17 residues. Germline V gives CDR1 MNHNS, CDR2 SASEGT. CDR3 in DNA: TGTGCCAGCAGTGAAGCGGGTATGGGGACAGCAAACAATGAGCAGTTCTTC. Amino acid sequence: CASSEAGMGTANNEQFF.

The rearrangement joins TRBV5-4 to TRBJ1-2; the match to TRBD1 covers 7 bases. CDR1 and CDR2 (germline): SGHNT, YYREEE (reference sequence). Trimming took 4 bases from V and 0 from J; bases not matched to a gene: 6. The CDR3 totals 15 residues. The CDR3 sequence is CASSKWDRSNYGYTF. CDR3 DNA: TGTGCCAGCAGCAAATGGGACAGATCTAACTATGGCTACACCTTC.

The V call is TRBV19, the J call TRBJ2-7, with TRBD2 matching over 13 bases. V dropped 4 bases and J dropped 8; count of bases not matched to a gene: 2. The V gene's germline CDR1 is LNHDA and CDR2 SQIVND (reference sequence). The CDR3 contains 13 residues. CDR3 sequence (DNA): TGTGCCAGTAGTAGGGGGACTAGCGGGAAGCAGTACTTC. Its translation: CASSRGTSGKQYF.

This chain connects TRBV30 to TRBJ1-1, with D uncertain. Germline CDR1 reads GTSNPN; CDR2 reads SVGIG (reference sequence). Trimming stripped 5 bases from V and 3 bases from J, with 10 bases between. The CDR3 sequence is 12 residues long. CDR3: CAWGTSYTEAFF. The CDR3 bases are TGTGCCTGGGGAACAAGCTACACTGAAGCTTTCTTT.

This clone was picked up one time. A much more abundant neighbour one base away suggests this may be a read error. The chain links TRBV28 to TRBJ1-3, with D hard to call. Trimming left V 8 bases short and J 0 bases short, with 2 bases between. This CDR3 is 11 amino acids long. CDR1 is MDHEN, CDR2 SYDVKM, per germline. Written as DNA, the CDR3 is TGTGCCAGCCGCTCTGGAAACACCATATATTTT. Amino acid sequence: CASRSGNTIYF.

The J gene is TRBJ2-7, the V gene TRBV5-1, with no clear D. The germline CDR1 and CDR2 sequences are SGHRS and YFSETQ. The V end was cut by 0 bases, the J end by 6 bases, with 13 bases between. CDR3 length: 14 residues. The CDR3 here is CASSLGQVPPEQYF. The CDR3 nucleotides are TGCGCCAGCAGCTTGGGTCAGGTACCCCCCGAGCAGTACTTC.

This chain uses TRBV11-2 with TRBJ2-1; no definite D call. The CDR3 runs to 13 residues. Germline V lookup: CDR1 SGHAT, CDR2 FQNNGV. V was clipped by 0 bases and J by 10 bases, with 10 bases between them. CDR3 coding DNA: TGTGCCAGCAGCTTAGATCGCTCTGGAGAGCAGTTCTTC. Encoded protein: CASSLDRSGEQFF.

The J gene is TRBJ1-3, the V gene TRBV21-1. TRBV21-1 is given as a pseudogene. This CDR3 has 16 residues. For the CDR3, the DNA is TGTGCCAGCAGCCTCACTAAGGACGTTTCTGGAAACACCATATATTTT. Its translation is CASSLTKDVSGNTIYF.

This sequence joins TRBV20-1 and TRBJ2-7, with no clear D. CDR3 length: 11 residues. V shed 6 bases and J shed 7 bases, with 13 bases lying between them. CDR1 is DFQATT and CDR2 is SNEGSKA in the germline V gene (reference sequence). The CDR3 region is CSASPAREQYF. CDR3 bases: TGCAGTGCCTCGCCGGCGCGGGAGCAGTACTTC.

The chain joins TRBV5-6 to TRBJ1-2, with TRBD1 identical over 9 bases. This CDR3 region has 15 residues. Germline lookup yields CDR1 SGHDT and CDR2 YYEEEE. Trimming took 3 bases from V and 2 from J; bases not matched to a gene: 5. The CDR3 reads CASSSGTGSNYGYTF. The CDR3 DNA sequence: TGTGCCAGCAGCTCCGGGACAGGGTCGAACTATGGCTACACCTTC.